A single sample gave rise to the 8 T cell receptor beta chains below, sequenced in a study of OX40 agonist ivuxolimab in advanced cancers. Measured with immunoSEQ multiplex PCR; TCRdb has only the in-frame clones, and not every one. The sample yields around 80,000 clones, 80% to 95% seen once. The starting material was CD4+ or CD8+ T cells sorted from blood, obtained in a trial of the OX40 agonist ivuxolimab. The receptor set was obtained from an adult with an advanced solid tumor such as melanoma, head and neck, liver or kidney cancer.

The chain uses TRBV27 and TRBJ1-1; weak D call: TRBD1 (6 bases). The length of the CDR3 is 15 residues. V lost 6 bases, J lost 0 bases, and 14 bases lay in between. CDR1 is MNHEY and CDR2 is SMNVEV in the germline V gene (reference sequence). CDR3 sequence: CASRLGASLNTEAFF. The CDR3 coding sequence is TGTGCCAGCAGATTGGGGGCGTCTTTGAACACTGAAGCTTTCTTT.

This CDR3 is CASSRDRGKNTEAFF. As DNA, the CDR3 is TGTGCCAGCAGCAGGGACAGGGGTAAGAACACTGAAGCTTTCTTT. The gene calls are TRBV5-8 and TRBJ1-1, with 10 bases fitting TRBD1. Germline V gene data show CDR1 as SGHTS and CDR2 as YDEGEE. The CDR3 is 15 residues long. The ends lost 4 bases at V and 1 base at J; junction bases unmatched: 4.

Here the CDR3 DNA reads TGTGCCAGCAGCGCTAACAGGGCCTACGAGCAGTACTTC. Translated: CASSANRAYEQYF. This chain connects TRBV6-1 to TRBJ2-7; D may be TRBD1 (6 bases). The length of the CDR3 is 13 residues. The V gene lost 6 bases and the J gene lost 2 bases, with 11 bases spanning the gap. Germline V lookup: CDR1 MNHNS, CDR2 SASEGT.

This CDR3 is CASSLPPGTGELFF. For the CDR3, the DNA is TGTGCCAGCAGCTTACCTCCAGGGACCGGGGAGCTGTTTTTT. The V call is TRBV7-8, the J call TRBJ2-2, with a weak D call TRBD1 (5 bases). The germline gives CDR1 SGHVS, CDR2 FQNEAQ. The CDR3 has 14 residues. Trimming pared 2 bases from V and 5 bases from J, leaving 9 bases between.

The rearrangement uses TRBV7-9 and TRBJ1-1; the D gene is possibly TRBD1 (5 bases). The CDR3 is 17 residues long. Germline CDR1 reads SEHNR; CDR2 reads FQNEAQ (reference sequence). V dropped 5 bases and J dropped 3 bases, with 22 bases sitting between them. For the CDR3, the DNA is TGTGCCAGCAGCCCCAGGAGGAGGGGATGGGGAGACACTGAAGCTTTCTTT. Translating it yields CASSPRRRGWGDTEAFF.

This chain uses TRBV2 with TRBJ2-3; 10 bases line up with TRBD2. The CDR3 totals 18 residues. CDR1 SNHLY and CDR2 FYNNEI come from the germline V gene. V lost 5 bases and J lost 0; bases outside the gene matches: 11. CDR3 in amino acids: CASSPGGLAVSSTDTQYF. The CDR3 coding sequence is TGTGCCAGCAGTCCAGGAGGACTAGCGGTCTCTAGCACAGATACGCAGTATTTT.

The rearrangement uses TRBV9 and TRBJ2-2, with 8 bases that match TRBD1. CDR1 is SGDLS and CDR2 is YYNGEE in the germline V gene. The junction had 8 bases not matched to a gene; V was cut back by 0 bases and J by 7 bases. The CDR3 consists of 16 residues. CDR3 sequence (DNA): TGTGCCAGCAGCGTAGTTTCGACAGGGGCCGGCGGGGAGCTGTTTTTT. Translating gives CASSVVSTGAGGELFF.

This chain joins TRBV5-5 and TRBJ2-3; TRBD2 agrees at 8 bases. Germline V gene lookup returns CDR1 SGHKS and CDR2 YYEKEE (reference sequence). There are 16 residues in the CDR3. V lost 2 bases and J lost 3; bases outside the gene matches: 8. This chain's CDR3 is CASSFWRGAQTDTQYF. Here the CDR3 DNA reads TGTGCCAGCAGCTTTTGGCGGGGGGCGCAGACAGATACGCAGTATTTT. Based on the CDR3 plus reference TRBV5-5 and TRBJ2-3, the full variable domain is DAGVTQSPTHLIKTRGQQVTLRCSPISGHKSVSWYQQVLGQGPQFIFQYYEKEERGRGNFPDRFSARQFPNYSSELNVNALLLGDSALYLCASSFWRGAQTDTQYFGPGTRLTVL.